This T cell receptor beta chain emerged from a study of blood T cell repertoires in COVID-19. Study-wide background: The origin of the acute and convalescent COVID-19 samples was the United States, Italy and Spain. T cells, B-cell-depleted T cells, or PBMCs supplied cDNA or gDNA.

This clone is a singleton in its sample. The V end lost 3 bases, the J end lost 8 bases, and 13 bases lay between the germline ends. The CDR3 runs 13 residues. Per germline, CDR1 SQVTM and CDR2 ANQGSEA. Authors' processing steps: It was from reference gene primer amplification that nucleated cell counts were estimated. Libraries were prepared by immunoSEQ multiplex PCR; TCRdb keeps only in-frame clonotypes and omits some of them. The V and J calls and clone size were taken over from that table, and D and trimming were inferred from the DNA. This table holds fewer than 300,000 clones, around nine tenths found once.

The specimen was peripheral blood. The rearrangement joins TRBV29-1 to TRBJ1-4, with D unresolved. The sequence derives from a woman in her 40s who had recovered from COVID-19. DNA for the CDR3: TGCAGCGTTGACCGCGGGGTTGGGGAAAAACTGTTTTTT. Protein product: CSVDRGVGEKLFF.